The 17 T cell receptor beta chains listed next were all sequenced from one sample in a study of OX40 agonist ivuxolimab in advanced cancers. Generated by immunoSEQ multiplex PCR, the TCRdb table keeps only in-frame clones and is missing some. The repertoire includes fewer than 75,000 clones, 65% to 85% of them detected once, and 8.2% sits in the top ten. The sequencing used CD4+ or CD8+ T cells sorted from blood, collected in a trial of the OX40 agonist ivuxolimab. The receptors originated from an adult with an advanced solid tumor such as melanoma, head and neck, liver or kidney cancer.

This sequence joins TRBV11-1 and TRBJ2-2; 9 nucleotides match TRBD1. V lost 5 bases, J lost 3 bases, and 4 bases stayed unmatched. Germline V CDR1 and CDR2: SGHAT, FQDESV (reference sequence). This CDR3 region has 15 residues. CDR3 amino acids: CASSLRDRDTGELFF. The CDR3, as DNA: TGTGCCAGCAGCCTCCGGGACAGGGACACCGGGGAGCTGTTTTTT.

This rearrangement joins TRBV6-4 to TRBJ1-1; 7 bases match TRBD1. V lost 8 bases, J lost 4 bases, and 16 bases stayed unmatched. The CDR3 has 16 amino acids. Germline-derived CDR1 and CDR2 are MRHNA and SNTAGT. CDR3 sequence (DNA): TGTGCCAGCGGTCATCCGCCTCAGGGGGGGGGCACTGAAGCTTTCTTT. It is translated as CASGHPPQGGGTEAFF.

The rearrangement uses TRBV19 and TRBJ1-5, with TRBD1 identical over 9 bases. J was trimmed by 2 bases and V by 8 bases; bases with no gene match: 19. The CDR3 loop spans 19 amino acids. Germline CDR1 LNHDA, CDR2 SQIVND (reference sequence). The CDR3 sequence is CASGKLPGQGLGGNQPQHF. CDR3 DNA: TGTGCCAGTGGGAAGCTACCGGGACAGGGTTTAGGGGGCAATCAGCCCCAGCATTTT.

The chain joins TRBV5-1 to TRBJ2-1; 7 nucleotides align to TRBD1. Trimming cost V 7 bases and J 6 bases; bases outside gene matches: 7. The CDR3 is made up of 13 amino acids. Germline loops: CDR1 SGHRS, CDR2 YFSETQ. The CDR3 loop is CASSTGQLNEQFF. The DNA of the CDR3 is TGCGCCAGCTCGACAGGGCAACTCAATGAGCAGTTCTTC.

The rearrangement uses TRBV5-4 and TRBJ2-3; the D gene is possibly TRBD2 (6 bases). Germline V gene sequence: CDR1 SGHNT, CDR2 YYREEE (reference sequence). The V and J ends lost 4 bases and 0 bases respectively, with 18 bases between them. CDR3 length: 17 residues. The CDR3 reads CASSQRLAGTSTDTQYF. The CDR3 nucleotides read TGTGCCAGCAGCCAGAGATTAGCTGGGACTAGCACAGATACGCAGTATTTT.

The chain recombines TRBV2 with TRBJ1-5; D may be TRBD1 (5 bases). Trimming shortened V by 3 bases and J by 3 bases, and 18 bases separated the two germline ends. This CDR3 comprises 17 residues. Germline loops: CDR1 SNHLY, CDR2 FYNNEI. The CDR3 here is CASSDGAGLGINQPQHF. CDR3 sequence (DNA): TGTGCCAGCAGTGATGGGGCAGGTTTGGGGATCAATCAGCCCCAGCATTTT.

The chain uses TRBV7-3 and TRBJ2-3; no clear D gene. Germline values: CDR1 SGHTA, CDR2 FQGTGA. The CDR3 length is 15 residues. Trimming removed 2 bases at V and 2 bases at J, with 11 bases between. The CDR3 DNA reads TGTGCCAGCAGCTTATGGGCGAGTGCCACAGATACGCAGTATTTT. It encodes CASSLWASATDTQYF. The full variable domain, its missing parts supplied by reference TRBV7-3 and TRBJ2-3, is GAGVSQTPSNKVTEKGKYVELRCDPISGHTALYWYRQSLGQGPEFLIYFQGTGAADDSGLPNDRFFAVRPEGSVSTLKIQRTERGDSAVYLCASSLWASATDTQYFGPGTRLTVL.

The rearrangement links TRBV7-2 to TRBJ2-7; the D gene is possibly TRBD1 (6 bases). V was trimmed by 3 bases and J by 0 bases, leaving 9 bases between them. This CDR3 has 14 residues. Looked up from germline, CDR1 is SGHTA and CDR2 is FQGNSA. The CDR3 sequence: CASSFLDSSYEQYF. The CDR3 bases are TGTGCCAGCAGCTTCCTGGACAGCTCCTACGAGCAGTACTTC.

This rearrangement joins TRBV6-4 to TRBJ2-1, with TRBD1 identical over 7 bases. The CDR3 spans 13 residues. The germline gives CDR1 MRHNA, CDR2 SNTAGT. J was trimmed by 5 bases and V by 8 bases; bases with no gene match: 6. CDR3 amino acids: CASSTGWNNEQFF. Here the CDR3 DNA reads TGTGCCAGCTCGACAGGGTGGAACAATGAGCAGTTCTTC.

There are a few counts of this clone. The CDR3 reads CASSQEREAYGYTF. The CDR3 DNA sequence: TGCGCCAGCAGCCAAGAAAGGGAAGCCTATGGCTACACCTTC. The chain links TRBV4-1 to TRBJ1-2; the D is unclear. The ends were cut back, 0 bases at V and 4 bases at J, with 9 bases in the middle. The CDR3 loop spans 14 amino acids. The V gene's germline CDR1 is MGHRA and CDR2 YSYEKL.

The CDR3 DNA is TGTGCCAGCAGTTTTTCTGGAAGTAAGGGCTACGAGCAGTACTTC. Protein product: CASSFSGSKGYEQYF. This chain connects TRBV28 to TRBJ2-7; D is unresolved. V was trimmed by 3 bases and J by 3 bases, leaving 15 bases between them. Germline V lookup: CDR1 MDHEN, CDR2 SYDVKM. There are 15 residues in the CDR3.

This chain links TRBV14 with TRBJ2-3; TRBD1 or TRBD2 may be the D gene (5 bases each). From germline, CDR1 is SGHDN and CDR2 FVKESK. CDR3 size: 15 residues. Between the trimmed V and J ends, which lost 4 bases and 2 bases, there was a span of 13 bases. CDR3 DNA sequence: TGTGCCAGCAGCCGAGACAGAGGGGTCACAGATACGCAGTATTTT. Its protein product is CASSRDRGVTDTQYF.

The genes are TRBV5-1 and TRBJ1-2, with 10 bases aligning to TRBD1. V was pared by 0 bases and J by 10 bases, with 6 bases of the junction left unmatched. The CDR3 length is 14 residues. In germline, CDR1 is SGHRS, CDR2 YFSETQ. CDR3 loop: CASSLDPGQGVYTF. The CDR3 coding sequence is TGCGCCAGCAGCTTGGACCCCGGACAGGGGGTCTACACCTTC.

The genes are TRBV7-8 and TRBJ2-4; TRBD2 matches 8 bases. CDR1 and CDR2 from the germline V gene are SGHVS and FQNEAQ. J gave up 0 bases and V 4 bases, and 17 bases lay outside the gene matches. CDR3 length: 20 residues. The DNA for the CDR3 is TGTGCCAGCAGCTCAAGACCGGGACTAGGCCGATCCTTAGCCAAAAACATTCAGTACTTC. Amino acids: CASSSRPGLGRSLAKNIQYF.

This chain connects TRBV6-5 to TRBJ2-3; D is unresolved. Germline assignment: CDR1 MNHEY and CDR2 SVGAGI. V shed 4 bases and J shed 5 bases, with 7 bases lying between them. The CDR3 has 12 amino acids. The CDR3 DNA follows: TGTGCCAGCAGTTTCTTGGGAGATACGCAGTATTTT. Amino acid sequence: CASSFLGDTQYF.

The J gene is TRBJ2-5, the V gene TRBV9; D tentatively reads TRBD1 or TRBD2 (5 bases each). Trimming took off 0 bases at V and 9 bases at J, with 9 bases between the two ends. The CDR3 length is 12 residues. CDR1 and CDR2 from the germline V gene are SGDLS and YYNGEE. CDR3 protein: CASSVGTGPQYF. The DNA for the CDR3 is TGTGCCAGCAGCGTAGGTACGGGGCCCCAGTACTTC. Full variable domain (rest looked up from reference TRBV9 and TRBJ2-5): DSGVTQTPKHLITATGQRVTLRCSPRSGDLSVYWYQQSLDQGLQFLIQYYNGEERAKGNILERFSAQQFPDLHSELNLSSLELGDSALYFCASSVGTGPQYFGPGTRLLVL.

The chain carries TRBV4-3 and TRBJ2-5; 10 positions agree with TRBD2. In germline, CDR1 is LGHNA, CDR2 YSLEER. The ends lost 0 bases at V and 6 bases at J; junction bases unmatched: 10. The CDR3 runs 17 residues. CDR3 bases: TGCGCCAGCAGCCAAGATTGGCTAGCGGGAGTCCAGAAGACCCAGTACTTC. Translated: CASSQDWLAGVQKTQYF.